This T cell receptor (beta chain) emerged from a study of T-cell reconstitution after alpha-beta-depleted transplantation in children. The CDR3 is 15 residues long. Unmatched junction bases numbered 5, after V lost 5 bases and J lost 6 bases. Germline values: CDR1 SEHNR, CDR2 FQNEAQ (reference sequence). This clonotype came up a few times. Library preparation (for TCRbeta) was performed with unique molecular identifiers. TCRdb recomputed calls from the PCR reads with MiXCR, one row per CDR3 protein. The sample has about 360,000 distinct CDR3 sequences; 13% are singletons. J is TRBJ2-1 and V is TRBV7-9, with 12 bases aligning to TRBD2. This specimen consisted of PBMCs, obtained from the stem cell graft. This sequence originates from a human donor who donated a stem cell graft to a child with Fanconi anemia. The CDR3 coding sequence is TGTGCCAGCAGCCCTACTAGCGGGGGGTTCAATGAGCAGTTCTTC. Translated, it gives CASSPTSGGFNEQFF. The complete variable domain, with remaining parts taken from reference TRBV7-9 and TRBJ2-1, reads DTGVSQNPRHKITKRGQNVTFRCDPISEHNRLYWYRQTLGQGPEFLTYFQNEAQLEKSRLLSDRFSAERPKGSFSTLEIQRTEQGDSAMYLCASSPTSGGFNEQFFGPGTRLTVL.